These T cell receptor beta chains were read from a single sample in a study of CD8+ T cells in alopecia areata. Produced via immunoSEQ multiplex PCR; TCRdb's table is partial and in-frame only. The sample has more than 95,000 clones, around 61% seen once; the top ten hold about 3%. Sequences were obtained from CD4+ T cells sorted from blood. All receptors come from a human donor in good health. CDR3s include the opening cysteine and the closing phenylalanine or tryptophan. Each record gives: V gene, CDR3 length, J gene, clone size, D gene, CDR3 protein, CDR3 DNA. D genes are given only for firm matches. Only part of the rows carry a size: once, few, many, or a class if the clone is expanded.

TRBV4-2,17,TRBJ2-5,-,TRBD2,CASSQDGSGGRGETQYF,TGTGCCAGCAGCCAAGATGGTAGCGGGGGCCGGGGAGAGACCCAGTACTTC
TRBV30,15,TRBJ2-6,-,-,CAWSVGGAGANVLTF,TGTGCCTGGAGTGTGGGAGGTGCTGGGGCCAACGTCCTGACTTTC
TRBV30,13,TRBJ1-1,-,TRBD1,CAGQETGGLEAFF,TGTGCCGGACAGGAGACAGGGGGGCTTGAAGCTTTCTTT
TRBV7-9,13,TRBJ1-1,-,-,CASSLLQLTEAFF,TGTGCCAGCAGCTTATTGCAGCTTACTGAAGCTTTCTTT
TRBV30,14,TRBJ2-2,few,TRBD1,CAWRTPGGGGELFF,TGTGCCTGGAGGACCCCAGGGGGCGGCGGGGAGCTGTTTTTT
TRBV29-1,11,TRBJ1-2,-,-,CSAETGYGYTF,TGCAGCGCAGAGACAGGCTATGGCTACACCTTC
TRBV11-2,14,TRBJ2-3,few,-,CASSLERSTDTQYF,TGTGCCAGCAGCCTTGAGAGGAGCACAGATACGCAGTATTTT
TRBV27,14,TRBJ2-5,-,-,CASSLGPDQETQYF,TGTGCCAGCAGTTTGGGGCCAGACCAAGAGACCCAGTACTTC
TRBV7-9,16,TRBJ1-3,few,-,CASRAKNRVSGNTIYF,TGTGCCAGCAGGGCGAAAAACAGGGTTTCTGGAAACACCATATATTTT
TRBV15,16,TRBJ1-2,-,-,CATSRDHFFGDYGYTF,TGTGCCACCAGCAGAGATCATTTTTTTGGTGACTATGGCTACACCTTC
TRBV11-2,15,TRBJ1-5,-,TRBD1,CASSLDRGYNQPQHF,TGTGCCAGCAGCTTAGACAGGGGGTACAATCAGCCCCAGCATTTT
TRBV5-6,14,TRBJ1-6,-,TRBD1,CASSGGDRVSPLHF,TGTGCCAGCAGCGGTGGGGACAGGGTCTCACCCCTCCACTTT
TRBV7-3,17,TRBJ2-5,-,-,CASSLVRRGMGQETQYF,TGTGCCAGCAGCTTAGTCCGGCGGGGCATGGGGCAAGAGACCCAGTACTTC
TRBV7-2,15,TRBJ2-7,-,TRBD2,CASSLARGGADEQYF,TGTGCCAGCAGCTTAGCGCGCGGGGGGGCCGACGAGCAGTACTTC
TRBV11-3,14,TRBJ2-5,-,-,CASSVGGGQETQYF,TGTGCCAGTAGCGTCGGGGGCGGTCAAGAGACCCAGTACTTC
TRBV6-6,14,TRBJ2-7,many,-,CASSYGPSSYEQYF,TGTGCCAGCAGTTACGGGCCTAGCTCCTACGAGCAGTACTTC
TRBV9,14,TRBJ2-5,-,-,CASSPLVEGETQYF,TGTGCCAGCAGCCCCCTCGTGGAGGGAGAGACCCAGTACTTC
TRBV27,14,TRBJ1-1,many,-,CASSSPLTGLPTFF,TGTGCCAGCAGTTCTCCCCTGACAGGCCTCCCAACTTTCTTT
TRBV6-5,15,TRBJ2-1,-,-,CASSAGVRTYNEQFF,TGTGCCAGCAGTGCAGGGGTGCGGACCTACAATGAGCAGTTCTTC
TRBV11-1,13,TRBJ1-1,-,TRBD1,CASSQGQDAEAFF,TGTGCCAGCAGCCAGGGACAGGACGCTGAAGCTTTCTTT
TRBV7-9,18,TRBJ1-1,-,TRBD1,CASRPKPREGTAGFEAFF,TGTGCCAGCAGGCCTAAGCCCAGGGAGGGGACAGCGGGGTTTGAAGCTTTCTTT
TRBV7-9,14,TRBJ2-7,-,TRBD1,CASSLRTGTYEQYF,TGTGCCAGCAGCTTACGGACAGGCACCTACGAGCAGTACTTC
TRBV5-6,14,TRBJ1-2,-,-,CASSLTGRYYGYTF,TGTGCCAGCAGCTTGACAGGGAGATACTATGGCTACACCTTC
TRBV11-2,13,TRBJ1-2,-,-,CASSLGVNYGYTF,TGTGCCAGCAGCTTAGGGGTCAACTATGGCTACACCTTC
TRBV28,15,TRBJ1-2,-,TRBD1,CASRQSPGQGHGYTF,TGTGCCAGCCGCCAATCACCGGGACAGGGCCATGGCTACACCTTC
TRBV19,13,TRBJ1-1,-,-,CASSRTTNTEAFF,TGTGCCAGTAGCAGGACAACGAACACTGAAGCTTTCTTT
TRBV19,14,TRBJ1-5,few,-,CATETASNNQPQHF,TGTGCCACCGAGACAGCCTCCAACAATCAGCCCCAGCATTTT
TRBV15,15,TRBJ2-5,-,-,CATSRDNSGQETQYF,TGTGCCACCAGCAGAGATAACAGCGGCCAAGAGACCCAGTACTTC
TRBV29-1,11,TRBJ2-3,-,-,CSATPTDTQYF,TGCAGCGCCACGCCTACAGATACGCAGTATTTT
TRBV5-4,14,TRBJ2-2,-,TRBD1,CASSGQGRAGELFF,TGTGCCAGCAGTGGACAGGGGCGAGCCGGGGAGCTGTTTTTT
TRBV5-1,14,TRBJ2-5,few,-,CASSLVSNQETQYF,TGCGCCAGCAGCTTGGTCAGCAATCAAGAGACCCAGTACTTC